This T cell receptor (beta chain) came from a study of T cells in Graves' hyperthyroidism and ophthalmopathy. Using RNA transcripts as the source, TCR beta CDR3 regions were amplified. The HTBI primer set drove a first-round RT-PCR of the TCR CDR3. A single record per CDR3 protein comes from TCRdb applying MiXCR to the multiplex PCR reads. The repertoire holds some 360,000 distinct CDR3 sequences, with 15% to 20% as singletons. This clonotype was recorded at least ten times. V lost 2 bases to trimming and J lost 2 bases; unmatched junction nucleotides: 2. Germline values: CDR1 SGDLS, CDR2 YYNGEE. The CDR3 runs 14 residues. Ophthalmopathy cases scored 3 or more on the Clinical Activity Score and 4 or more on NOSPECS grade, with duration below 3 months.

This TCR was recovered from a woman aged 40 to 55 with Graves' ophthalmopathy. The specimen was blood. The J gene is TRBJ2-5, the V gene TRBV9; 8 bases agree with TRBD2. CDR3 sequence (DNA): TGTGCCAGCAGCGTTAGCGGGACGCAAGAGACCCAGTACTTC. This translates into CASSVSGTQETQYF.